This T cell receptor (beta chain) was retrieved from a study of T cells after posttransplantation cyclophosphamide. The study, taken as a whole, reports: Later blood repertoires were often dominated by clones from the donor CD8+ memory compartment. After PTCy, TRB diversity resembled that of CNI/methotrexate controls.

The CDR3 runs 14 residues. Unmatched junction bases numbered 7, after V lost 4 bases and J lost 6 bases. Germline V lookup: CDR1 SGHNT, CDR2 YYREEE (reference sequence). TCRdb's copy holds only in-frame clones and misses some; the assay was immunoSEQ multiplex PCR. The repertoire consists of 35,000 to 40,000 clones, none detected only once. As concerns this clone: Its antigen remains unidentified.

The specimen sequenced was PBMCs. The chain is built from TRBV5-4 and TRBJ2-1; 7 bases line up with TRBD1. This TCR derives from a man between 45 and 60 years old in good health, CMV-negative, and a related stem cell transplant donor. CDR3 protein: CASSRRDRPNEQFF. In DNA form, the CDR3 reads TGTGCCAGCAGCCGCCGGGACAGACCCAATGAGCAGTTCTTC.